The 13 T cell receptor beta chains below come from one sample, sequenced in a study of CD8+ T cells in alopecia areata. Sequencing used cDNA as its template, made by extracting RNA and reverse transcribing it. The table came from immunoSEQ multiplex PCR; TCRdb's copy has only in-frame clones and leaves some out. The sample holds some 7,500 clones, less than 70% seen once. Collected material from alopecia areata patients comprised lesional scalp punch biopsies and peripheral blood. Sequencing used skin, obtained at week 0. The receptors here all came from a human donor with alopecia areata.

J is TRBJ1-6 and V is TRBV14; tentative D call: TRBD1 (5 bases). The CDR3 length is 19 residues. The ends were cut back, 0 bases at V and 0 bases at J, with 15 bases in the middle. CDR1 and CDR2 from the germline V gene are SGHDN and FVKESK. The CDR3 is CASSQDPGDGSSYNSPLHF. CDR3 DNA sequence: TGTGCCAGCAGCCAAGATCCCGGGGACGGTAGCTCCTATAATTCACCCCTCCACTTT.

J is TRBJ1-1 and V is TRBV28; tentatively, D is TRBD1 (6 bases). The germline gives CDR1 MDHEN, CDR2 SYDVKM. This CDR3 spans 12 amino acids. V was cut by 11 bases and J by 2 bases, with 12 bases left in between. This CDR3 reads CASGALNTEAFF. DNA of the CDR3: TGTGCCTCAGGGGCGTTAAACACTGAAGCTTTCTTT.

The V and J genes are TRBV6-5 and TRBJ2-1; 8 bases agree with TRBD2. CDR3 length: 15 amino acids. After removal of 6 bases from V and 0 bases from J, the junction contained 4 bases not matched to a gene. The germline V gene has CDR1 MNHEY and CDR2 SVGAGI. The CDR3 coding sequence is TGTGCCAGCAGCTTAGCGGGACGCTCCTACAATGAGCAGTTCTTC. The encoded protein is CASSLAGRSYNEQFF.

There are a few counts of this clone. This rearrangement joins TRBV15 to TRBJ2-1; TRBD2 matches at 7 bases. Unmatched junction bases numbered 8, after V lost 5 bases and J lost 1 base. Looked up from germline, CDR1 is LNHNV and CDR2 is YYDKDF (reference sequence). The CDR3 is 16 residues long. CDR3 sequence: CATSLASGISYNEQFF. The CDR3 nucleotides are TGTGCCACCAGCTTAGCTAGCGGAATATCCTACAATGAGCAGTTCTTC.

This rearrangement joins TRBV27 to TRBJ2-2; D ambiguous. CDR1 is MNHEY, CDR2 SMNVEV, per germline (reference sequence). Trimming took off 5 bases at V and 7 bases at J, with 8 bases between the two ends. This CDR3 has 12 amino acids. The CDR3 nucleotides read TGTGCCAGCAGTCGCCTAGGCGGGGAGCTGTTTTTT. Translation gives CASSRLGGELFF.

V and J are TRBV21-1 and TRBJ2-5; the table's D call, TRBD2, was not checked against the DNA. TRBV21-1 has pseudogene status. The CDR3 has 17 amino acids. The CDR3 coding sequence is TGTGCCAGCAGCTATGCGCCGCCCGGGATGAATGAAGAGACCCAGTACTTC. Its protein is CASSYAPPGMNEETQYF.

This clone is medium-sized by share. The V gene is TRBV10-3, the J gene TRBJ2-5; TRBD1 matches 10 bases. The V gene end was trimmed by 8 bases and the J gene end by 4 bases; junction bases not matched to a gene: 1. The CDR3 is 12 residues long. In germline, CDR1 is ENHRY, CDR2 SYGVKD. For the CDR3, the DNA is TGTGCCATCGGACAGGGGGGAGAGACCCAGTACTTC. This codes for CAIGQGGETQYF.

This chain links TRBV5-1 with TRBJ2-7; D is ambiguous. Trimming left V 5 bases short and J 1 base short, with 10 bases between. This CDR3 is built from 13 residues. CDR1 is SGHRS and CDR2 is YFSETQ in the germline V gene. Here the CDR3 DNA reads TGCGCCAGCAGTCGCGGCGGTTCCTACGAGCAGTACTTC. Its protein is CASSRGGSYEQYF.

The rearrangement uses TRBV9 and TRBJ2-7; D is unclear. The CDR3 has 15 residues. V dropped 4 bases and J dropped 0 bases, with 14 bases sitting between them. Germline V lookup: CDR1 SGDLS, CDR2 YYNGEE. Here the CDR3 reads CASSLSPGSSYEQYF. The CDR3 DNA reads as TGTGCCAGCAGCCTTTCCCCCGGATCCTCCTACGAGCAGTACTTC.

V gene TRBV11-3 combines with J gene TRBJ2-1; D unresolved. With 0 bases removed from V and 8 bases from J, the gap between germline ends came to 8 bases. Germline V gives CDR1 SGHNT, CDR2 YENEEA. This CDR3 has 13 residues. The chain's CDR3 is CASSLDVRDEQFF. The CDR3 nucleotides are TGTGCCAGCAGCTTAGATGTACGTGATGAGCAGTTCTTC.

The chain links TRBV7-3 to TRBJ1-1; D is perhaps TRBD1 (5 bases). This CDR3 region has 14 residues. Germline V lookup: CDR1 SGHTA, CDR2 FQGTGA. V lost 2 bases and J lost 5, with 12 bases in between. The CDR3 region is CASSLSGGRTEAFF. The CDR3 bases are TGTGCCAGCAGCTTATCTGGGGGAAGGACTGAAGCTTTCTTT. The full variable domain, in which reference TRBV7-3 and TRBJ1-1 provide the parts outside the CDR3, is GAGVSQTPSNKVTEKGKYVELRCDPISGHTALYWYRQSLGQGPEFLIYFQGTGAADDSGLPNDRFFAVRPEGSVSTLKIQRTERGDSAVYLCASSLSGGRTEAFFGQGTRLTVV.

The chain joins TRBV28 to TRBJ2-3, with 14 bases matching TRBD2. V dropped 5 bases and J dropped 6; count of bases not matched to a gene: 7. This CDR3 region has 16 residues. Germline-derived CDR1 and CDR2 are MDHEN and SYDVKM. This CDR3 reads CASSSEGLAGVDTQYF. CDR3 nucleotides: TGTGCCAGCAGTAGCGAGGGACTAGCGGGAGTTGATACGCAGTATTTT.

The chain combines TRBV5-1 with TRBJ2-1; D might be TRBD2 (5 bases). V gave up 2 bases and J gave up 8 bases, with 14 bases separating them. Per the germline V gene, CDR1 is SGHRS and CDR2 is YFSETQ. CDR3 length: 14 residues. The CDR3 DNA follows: TGCGCCAGCAGCTTCGGGCGGACCGGGGATGAGCAGTTCTTC. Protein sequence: CASSFGRTGDEQFF.